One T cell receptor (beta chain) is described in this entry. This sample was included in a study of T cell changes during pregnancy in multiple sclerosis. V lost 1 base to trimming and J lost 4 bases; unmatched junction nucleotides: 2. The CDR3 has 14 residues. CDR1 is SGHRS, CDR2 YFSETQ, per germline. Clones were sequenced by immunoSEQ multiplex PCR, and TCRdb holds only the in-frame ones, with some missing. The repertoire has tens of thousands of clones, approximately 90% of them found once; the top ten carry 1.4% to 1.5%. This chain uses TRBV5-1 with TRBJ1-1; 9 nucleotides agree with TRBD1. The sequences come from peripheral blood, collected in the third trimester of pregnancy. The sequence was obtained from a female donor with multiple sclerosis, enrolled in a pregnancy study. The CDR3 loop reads CASSLTGGLTEAFF. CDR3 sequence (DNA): TGCGCCAGCAGCTTGACAGGGGGCCTCACTGAAGCTTTCTTT.